Presented here are 29 T cell receptor beta chains from one specimen sequenced in a study of T-cell memory formation after mild COVID-19. Each CDR3 protein gets one entry after TCRdb re-called the 5' RACE reads with MiXCR. This table holds roughly 310,000 distinct CDR3 sequences, roughly 15% found once. Sample: PBMCs or a T cell subset sorted from them (not recorded which). These receptors were obtained from a man aged 18 to 29 who had mild COVID-19 (a few samples of this study predate the infection). Cell type and time point are not known.

This chain links TRBV4-3 with TRBJ2-1; 10 nucleotides line up with TRBD2. This CDR3 is built from 15 residues. Losses at the gene ends were 3 bases for V and 3 bases for J; bases not matched to a gene: 2. The germline V gene has CDR1 LGHNA and CDR2 YSLEER. The CDR3 sequence is CASSQQRGGYNEQFF. In nucleotides, the CDR3 is TGCGCCAGCAGCCAGCAGCGGGGGGGCTACAATGAGCAGTTCTTC.

The sample holds a few counts of this clonotype. This chain uses TRBV25-1 with TRBJ1-3; D call uncertain. V dropped 10 bases and J dropped 2 bases, with 12 bases sitting between them. CDR1 MGHDK and CDR2 SYGVNS come from the germline V gene. CDR3 length equals 13 residues. This chain's CDR3 is CAIQASTGNTIYF. Here the CDR3 DNA reads TGTGCCATCCAGGCCAGTACTGGAAACACCATATATTTT.

The chain joins TRBV7-9 to TRBJ2-2; D assignment may be TRBD1 or TRBD2 (6 bases each). Between the trimmed V and J ends, which lost 6 bases and 6 bases, there was a span of 17 bases. In germline, CDR1 is SEHNR, CDR2 FQNEAQ (reference sequence). This CDR3 comprises 15 residues. This CDR3 reads CASRPKGGRSGELFF. The CDR3 bases are TGTGCCAGCAGACCAAAGGGGGGCCGCTCCGGGGAGCTGTTTTTT.

The chain combines TRBV24-1 with TRBJ2-1; TRBD2 matches at 7 bases. This CDR3 comprises 12 residues. Unmatched junction bases numbered 8, after V lost 6 bases and J lost 13 bases. The germline gives CDR1 KGHDR, CDR2 SFDVKD. CDR3 region: CATSTSGADQFF. The CDR3 DNA follows: TGTGCCACCAGTACGAGCGGGGCGGATCAGTTCTTC.

In its sample, this clonotype was seen many times. The chain carries TRBV7-8 and TRBJ1-3; D unclear. The CDR3 length is 11 residues. V was cut by 4 bases and J by 4 bases, with 2 bases left in between. From germline, CDR1 is SGHVS and CDR2 FQNEAQ. Here the CDR3 DNA reads TGTGCCAGCAGCTACGGAAACACCATATATTTT. It specifies CASSYGNTIYF.

A few counts support this clonotype. The chain is built from TRBV6-5 and TRBJ1-1; a possible D gene is TRBD1 (6 bases). V was shortened by 0 bases and J by 5 bases, with 13 bases between the two germline ends. Germline V gives CDR1 MNHEY, CDR2 SVGAGI. The CDR3 runs to 15 residues. The CDR3 DNA is TGTGCCAGCAGTTACTCCGGGGGGGCAGGAACTGAAGCTTTCTTT. It yields the protein CASSYSGGAGTEAFF.

This clonotype was seen many times. The CDR3 DNA reads TGTGCCAGCAGCTCAACGGGAAATACGCAGTATTTT. Amino acids: CASSSTGNTQYF. This chain links TRBV7-2 with TRBJ2-3; perhaps TRBD2 as D (5 bases). CDR3 length: 12 amino acids. Trimming left V 4 bases short and J 7 bases short, with 9 bases between. Germline assignment: CDR1 SGHTA and CDR2 FQGNSA.

The chain uses TRBV7-9 and TRBJ1-2; D call uncertain. CDR1 SEHNR and CDR2 FQNEAQ come from the germline V gene (reference sequence). This CDR3 is 13 amino acids long. Trimming stripped 6 bases from V and 7 bases from J, with 15 bases between. CDR3 nucleotides: TGTGCCAGCAGACTCGGGGAGTATGGTGGCTACACCTTC. Residues: CASRLGEYGGYTF.

This clonotype has only a few counts. The rearrangement joins TRBV10-3 to TRBJ2-1; 12 bases are shared with TRBD1. The CDR3 totals 19 residues. J gave up 2 bases and V 0 bases, and 8 bases lay outside the gene matches. Germline CDR1 and CDR2: ENHRY and SYGVKD. This CDR3 is CAISESRDRGRGAYNEQFF. CDR3 sequence (DNA): TGTGCCATCAGTGAGTCAAGGGACAGGGGGCGCGGAGCCTACAATGAGCAGTTCTTC.

This clonotype was found many times. V usage is TRBV4-1 and J usage is TRBJ2-7; D perhaps matches TRBD1 (5 bases). The V and J ends lost 0 bases and 6 bases respectively, with 9 bases between them. The CDR3 has 13 amino acids. Germline assignment: CDR1 MGHRA and CDR2 YSYEKL. The CDR3 protein is CASSQEGAAEQYF. For the CDR3, the DNA is TGCGCCAGCAGCCAAGAAGGGGCCGCCGAGCAGTACTTC.

A few counts support this clonotype. The V gene is TRBV5-1, the J gene TRBJ2-3, with D hard to call. CDR1 SGHRS and CDR2 YFSETQ come from the germline V gene. Trimming removed 4 bases from V and 5 bases from J, with 8 bases in between. The CDR3 has 12 amino acids. The CDR3 spells CASSPTIDTQYF. The CDR3 DNA sequence: TGCGCCAGCAGCCCAACTATAGATACGCAGTATTTT.

V and J are TRBV3-1 and TRBJ2-3, with TRBD1 as a possible D gene (5 bases). Trimming took 2 bases from V and 5 from J, leaving 8 bases between them. CDR1 LGHDT and CDR2 YNNKEL come from the germline V gene (reference sequence). The CDR3 runs to 13 residues. The CDR3 sequence is CASSQPTVDTQYF. CDR3 bases: TGTGCCAGCAGCCAACCGACAGTAGATACGCAGTATTTT.

The V gene is TRBV5-1, the J gene TRBJ2-3; no clear D. The V gene's germline CDR1 is SGHRS and CDR2 YFSETQ. V lost 0 bases and J lost 3, with 14 bases in between. CDR3 length: 16 amino acids. Here the CDR3 reads CASSLDHMVWTDTQYF. The CDR3 DNA is TGCGCCAGCAGCTTGGACCACATGGTTTGGACAGATACGCAGTATTTT.

The J gene is TRBJ2-5, the V gene TRBV4-1; D unresolved. The CDR3 consists of 15 residues. Per germline, CDR1 MGHRA and CDR2 YSYEKL. The germline V and J ends were trimmed by 2 bases and 5 bases, with 15 bases remaining between them. CDR3 region: CASSQSSWDRETQYF. In nucleotides, the CDR3 is TGCGCCAGCAGCCAATCGAGCTGGGATAGGGAGACCCAGTACTTC.

The chain recombines TRBV4-3 with TRBJ2-5; 10 bases are shared with TRBD2. This CDR3 has 17 amino acids. Germline V lookup: CDR1 LGHNA, CDR2 YSLEER. V lost 7 bases and J lost 1; bases outside the gene matches: 12. The CDR3: CASTNFLLAGGQETQYF. The CDR3 bases are TGCGCCAGCACCAACTTCCTATTAGCGGGGGGCCAAGAGACCCAGTACTTC.

The sample holds a few counts of this clonotype. CDR3 loop: CASSQSNRGEQYF. The CDR3 coding sequence is TGCGCCAGCAGCCAAAGTAACAGGGGCGAGCAGTACTTC. This chain links TRBV4-3 with TRBJ2-7; 7 bases match TRBD1. Germline-derived CDR1 and CDR2 are LGHNA and YSLEER. V was clipped by 2 bases and J by 6 bases; unmatched bases: 4. CDR3 length: 13 residues.

The rearrangement uses TRBV7-9 and TRBJ1-1, with D maybe TRBD1 (6 bases). Germline V gene lookup returns CDR1 SEHNR and CDR2 FQNEAQ (reference sequence). V lost 6 bases, J lost 5 bases, and 19 bases lay in between. CDR3 length: 15 amino acids. CDR3 nucleotides: TGTGCCAGCAGTCCTCCTCGGGGGGCTCTGACTGAAGCTTTCTTT. This gives the protein CASSPPRGALTEAFF.

The chain links TRBV10-3 to TRBJ2-3; TRBD1 might be the D (6 bases). The V end lost 6 bases, the J end lost 4 bases, and 8 bases lay between the germline ends. The CDR3 sequence is 12 residues long. CDR1 and CDR2 from the germline V gene are ENHRY and SYGVKD. CDR3 residues: CAISGQSDTQYF. The CDR3, as DNA: TGTGCCATCAGCGGACAGTCAGATACGCAGTATTTT.

The genes are TRBV11-2 and TRBJ2-5; possible D gene TRBD2, 6 bases. The germline CDR1 and CDR2 sequences are SGHAT and FQNNGV. CDR3 length: 14 amino acids. V shed 5 bases and J shed 4 bases, with 14 bases lying between them. The CDR3 nucleotides read TGTGCCAGCAGCCAAGATCTAGCGCGAGAGACCCAGTACTTC. Protein product: CASSQDLARETQYF.

V is TRBV4-3 and J is TRBJ2-1; possibly TRBD2 for D (7 bases). The CDR3 spans 17 residues. The V and J ends lost 4 bases and 1 base respectively, with 17 bases between them. The germline gives CDR1 LGHNA, CDR2 YSLEER. This CDR3 is CASSPRGGVGSYNEQFF. The CDR3 region has the DNA TGCGCCAGCAGCCCCAGAGGGGGGGTCGGGTCCTACAATGAGCAGTTCTTC.

J is TRBJ1-1 and V is TRBV20-1, with D maybe TRBD1 (5 bases). V lost 4 bases and J lost 1, with 10 bases in between. CDR1 and CDR2 from the germline V gene are DFQATT and SNEGSKA (reference sequence). This CDR3 has 13 amino acids. This chain's CDR3 is CSATAGWNTEAFF. DNA of the CDR3: TGCAGTGCTACGGCAGGGTGGAACACTGAAGCTTTCTTT.

This clonotype was counted ten times or more. The chain joins TRBV11-2 to TRBJ2-3; D is undetermined. The germline CDR1 and CDR2 sequences are SGHAT and FQNNGV. Trimming took 0 bases from V and 7 from J, leaving 8 bases between them. This CDR3 comprises 13 residues. The CDR3 DNA follows: TGTGCCAGCAGCTTAGATCGGCGAAATACGCAGTATTTT. Translating it yields CASSLDRRNTQYF.

The DNA for the CDR3 is TGTGCCAGCAGTCCACGGGGAGGACTAGCGGGGACAAAGACCCAGTACTTC. Amino acids: CASSPRGGLAGTKTQYF. The V gene is TRBV12-3 or TRBV12-4, the J gene TRBJ2-5; 12 nucleotides line up with TRBD2. Trimming at V came to 5 bases and at J to 6 bases, leaving 13 bases not matched to a gene. The CDR3 runs to 17 residues.

The sample holds a few counts of this clonotype. The chain employs TRBV7-3 and TRBJ1-1, with D hard to call. V dropped 5 bases and J dropped 1 base, with 11 bases sitting between them. Germline CDR1 SGHTA, CDR2 FQGTGA. The CDR3 totals 14 residues. DNA of the CDR3: TGTGCCAGCAGCCGAATGACGGGGAACACTGAAGCTTTCTTT. Encoded protein: CASSRMTGNTEAFF.

Here the CDR3 reads CSARRTSGILMYADTQYF. The CDR3 nucleotides are TGCAGTGCCAGAAGGACTAGCGGGATTTTGATGTACGCAGATACGCAGTATTTT. The chain links TRBV20-1 to TRBJ2-3; TRBD2 matches at 12 bases. The CDR3 is 18 amino acids. Germline V CDR1 and CDR2: DFQATT, SNEGSKA (reference sequence). J gave up 4 bases and V 6 bases, and 17 bases lay outside the gene matches.

The chain is built from TRBV6-6 and TRBJ2-7; 7 bases line up with TRBD1. Germline assignment: CDR1 MNHNY and CDR2 SVGAGI (reference sequence). The J segment lost 5 bases and the V segment lost 0 bases, leaving 4 bases of the junction unmatched. The CDR3 length is 14 residues. The CDR3 bases are TGTGCCAGCAGTTACTCGACAGGGACGGACGAGCAGTACGTC. Protein: CASSYSTGTDEQYV.

V gene TRBV5-1 combines with J gene TRBJ1-3; no clear D gene. V was trimmed by 3 bases and J by 0 bases, leaving 7 bases between them. Per germline, CDR1 SGHRS and CDR2 YFSETQ. The CDR3 totals 14 residues. This CDR3 reads CASSSRPSGNTIYF. The CDR3 nucleotides are TGCGCCAGCAGCTCCCGGCCCTCTGGAAACACCATATATTTT.

This clonotype was counted a few times. The chain recombines TRBV4-1 with TRBJ2-2; 7 bases line up with TRBD2. Germline V gene sequence: CDR1 MGHRA, CDR2 YSYEKL. The trim removed 4 bases at V and 5 bases at J, leaving 4 bases unmatched. This CDR3 spans 14 amino acids. The CDR3 DNA reads TGCGCCAGCAGCCCCGCGGGGGAAACCGGGGAGCTGTTTTTT. Translated, it gives CASSPAGETGELFF.

This clonotype has just a few counts. This chain connects TRBV3-1 to TRBJ1-6; the D is unclear. The CDR3 contains 14 residues. V was shortened by 1 base and J by 5 bases, with 6 bases between the two germline ends. Per germline, CDR1 LGHDT and CDR2 YNNKEL (reference sequence). CDR3 region: CASSQGSDNSPLHF. For the CDR3, the DNA is TGTGCCAGCAGCCAAGGCAGCGATAATTCACCCCTCCACTTT.